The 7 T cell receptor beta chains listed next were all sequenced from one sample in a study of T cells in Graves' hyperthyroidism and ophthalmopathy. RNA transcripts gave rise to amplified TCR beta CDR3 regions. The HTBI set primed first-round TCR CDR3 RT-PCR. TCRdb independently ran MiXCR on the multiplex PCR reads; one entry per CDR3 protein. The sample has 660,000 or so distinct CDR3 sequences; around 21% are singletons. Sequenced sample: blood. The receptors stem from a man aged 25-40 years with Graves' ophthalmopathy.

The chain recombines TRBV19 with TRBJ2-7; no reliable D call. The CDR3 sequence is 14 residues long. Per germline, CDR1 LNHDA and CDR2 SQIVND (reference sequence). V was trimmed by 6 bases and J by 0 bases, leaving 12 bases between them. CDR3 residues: CASREPSSSYEQYF. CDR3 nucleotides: TGTGCCAGTAGGGAGCCATCCTCCTCCTACGAGCAGTACTTC.

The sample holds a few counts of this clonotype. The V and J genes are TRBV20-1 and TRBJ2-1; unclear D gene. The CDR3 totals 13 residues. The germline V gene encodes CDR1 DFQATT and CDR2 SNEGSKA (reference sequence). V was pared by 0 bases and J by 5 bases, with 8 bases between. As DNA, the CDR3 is TGCAGTGCTAGAGAGGGTCCTAACAATGAGCAGTTCTTC. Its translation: CSAREGPNNEQFF.

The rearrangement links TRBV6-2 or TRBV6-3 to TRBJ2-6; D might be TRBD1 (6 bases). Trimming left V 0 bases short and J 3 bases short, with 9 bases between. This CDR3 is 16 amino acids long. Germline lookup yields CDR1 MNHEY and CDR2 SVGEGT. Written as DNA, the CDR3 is TGTGCCAGCAGTTACTCCCACAGGGTTGGGGCCAACGTCCTGACTTTC. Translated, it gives CASSYSHRVGANVLTF.

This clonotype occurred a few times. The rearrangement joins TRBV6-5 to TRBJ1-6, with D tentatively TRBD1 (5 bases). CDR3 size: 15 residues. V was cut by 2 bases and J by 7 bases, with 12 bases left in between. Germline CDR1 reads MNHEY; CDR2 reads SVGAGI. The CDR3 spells CASSYTDIGNSPLHF. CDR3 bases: TGTGCCAGCAGTTACACGGACATAGGGAATTCACCCCTCCACTTT.

The CDR3 DNA sequence: TGTGCCAGTAGTATGGGACAGGGAGGGACTGAAGCTTTCTTT. Protein: CASSMGQGGTEAFF. The V gene is TRBV19, the J gene TRBJ1-1; 9 nucleotides line up with TRBD1. J lost 5 bases, V lost 3 bases, and 4 bases had no gene match. This CDR3 has 14 residues. Germline lookup yields CDR1 LNHDA and CDR2 SQIVND (reference sequence).

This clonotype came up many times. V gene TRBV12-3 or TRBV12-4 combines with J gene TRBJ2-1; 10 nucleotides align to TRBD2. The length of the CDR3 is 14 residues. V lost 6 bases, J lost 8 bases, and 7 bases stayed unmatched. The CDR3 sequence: CASRTLAGKHEQFF. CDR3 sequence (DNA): TGTGCCAGCAGAACACTAGCGGGAAAGCATGAGCAGTTCTTC.

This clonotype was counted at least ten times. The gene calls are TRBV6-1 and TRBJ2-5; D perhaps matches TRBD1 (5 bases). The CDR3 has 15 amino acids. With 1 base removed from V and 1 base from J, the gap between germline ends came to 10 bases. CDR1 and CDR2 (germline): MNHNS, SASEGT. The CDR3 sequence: CASSEEGYPQETQYF. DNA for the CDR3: TGTGCCAGCAGTGAAGAGGGGTATCCCCAAGAGACCCAGTACTTC.